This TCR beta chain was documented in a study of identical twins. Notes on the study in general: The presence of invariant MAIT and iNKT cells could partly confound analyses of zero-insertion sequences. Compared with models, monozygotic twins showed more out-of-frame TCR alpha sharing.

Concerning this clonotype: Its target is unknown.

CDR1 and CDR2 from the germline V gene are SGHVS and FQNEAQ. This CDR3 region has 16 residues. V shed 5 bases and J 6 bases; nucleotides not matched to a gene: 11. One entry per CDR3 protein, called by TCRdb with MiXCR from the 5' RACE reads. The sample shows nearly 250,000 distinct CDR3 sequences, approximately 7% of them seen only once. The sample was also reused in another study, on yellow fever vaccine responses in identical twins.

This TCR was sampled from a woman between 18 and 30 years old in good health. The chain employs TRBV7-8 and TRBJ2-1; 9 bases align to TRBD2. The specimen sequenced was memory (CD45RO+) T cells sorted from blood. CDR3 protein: CASSGQEAGGANEQFF. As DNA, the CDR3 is TGTGCCAGCAGCGGCCAGGAGGCGGGAGGGGCCAATGAGCAGTTCTTC.